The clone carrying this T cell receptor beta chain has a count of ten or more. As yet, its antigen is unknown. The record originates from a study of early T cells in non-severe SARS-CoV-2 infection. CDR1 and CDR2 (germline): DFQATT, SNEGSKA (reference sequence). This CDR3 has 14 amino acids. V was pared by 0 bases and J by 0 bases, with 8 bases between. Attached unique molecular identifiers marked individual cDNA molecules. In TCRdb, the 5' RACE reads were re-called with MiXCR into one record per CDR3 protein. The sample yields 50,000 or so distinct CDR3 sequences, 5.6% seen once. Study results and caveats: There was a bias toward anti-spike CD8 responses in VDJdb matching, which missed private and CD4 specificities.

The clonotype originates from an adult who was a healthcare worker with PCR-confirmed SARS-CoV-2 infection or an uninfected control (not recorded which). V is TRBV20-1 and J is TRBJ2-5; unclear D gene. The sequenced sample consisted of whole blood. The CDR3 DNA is TGCAGTGCTAGAGATCACAAGAACCAAGAGACCCAGTACTTC. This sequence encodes CSARDHKNQETQYF.